The 32 T cell receptor beta chains below were found in one sample sequenced in a study of siplizumab effects on memory and regulatory T cells. Measured with immunoSEQ multiplex PCR; TCRdb has only the in-frame clones, and not every one. The data hold about 100,000 clones, with 93% observed a single time. Source material: Tregs sorted from blood. These receptors came from a human donor in good health.

This chain links TRBV5-1 with TRBJ2-7; D call uncertain. Germline V gene data show CDR1 as SGHRS and CDR2 as YFSETQ. V was clipped by 3 bases and J by 6 bases, with 19 bases between them. The CDR3 spans 15 residues. The CDR3 loop is CASSYRTDHGGEQYF. CDR3 sequence (DNA): TGCGCCAGCAGCTATAGGACGGACCACGGTGGCGAGCAGTACTTC. Together with reference TRBV5-1 and TRBJ2-7, the CDR3 gives the full variable domain: KAGVTQTPRYLIKTRGQQVTLSCSPISGHRSVSWYQQTPGQGLQFLFEYFSETQRNKGNFPGRFSGRQFSNSRSEMNVSTLELGDSALYLCASSYRTDHGGEQYFGPGTRLTVT.

J is TRBJ2-5 and V is TRBV18; perhaps TRBD2 as D (6 bases). The CDR3 has 16 residues. Trimming removed 2 bases from V and 5 bases from J, with 18 bases in between. Looked up from germline, CDR1 is KGHSH and CDR2 is LQKENI. CDR3 bases: TGTGCCAGCTCACCAGGAGACGGGGGATCTCTCGAGACCCAGTACTTC. Protein sequence: CASSPGDGGSLETQYF.

V gene TRBV5-6 combines with J gene TRBJ2-1; 10 positions match TRBD2. From germline, CDR1 is SGHDT and CDR2 YYEEEE. There are 15 residues in the CDR3. Losses at the gene ends were 3 bases for V and 8 bases for J; bases not matched to a gene: 8. The CDR3 sequence is CASSSSGSFRYEQFF. CDR3 bases: TGTGCCAGCAGCTCTAGCGGGAGCTTCAGATATGAGCAGTTCTTC.

The rearrangement links TRBV10-3 to TRBJ1-1, with 8 bases matching TRBD1. V was clipped by 6 bases and J by 0 bases; unmatched bases: 3. Germline CDR1 is ENHRY and CDR2 is SYGVKD. CDR3 length: 14 residues. CDR3 residues: CAISVQGVNTEAFF. In DNA form, the CDR3 reads TGTGCCATCAGCGTACAGGGGGTGAACACTGAAGCTTTCTTT.

The rearrangement links TRBV30 to TRBJ2-7, with 9 bases lining up with TRBD2. The CDR3 length is 14 residues. Germline V gene data show CDR1 as GTSNPN and CDR2 as SVGIG (reference sequence). V lost 4 bases and J lost 6; bases outside the gene matches: 10. The CDR3 reads CAWTRGLAGGEQYF. The CDR3 coding sequence is TGTGCCTGGACGAGGGGACTAGCCGGGGGCGAGCAGTACTTC.

V gene TRBV5-1 combines with J gene TRBJ2-1; D may correspond to TRBD1 or TRBD2 (5 bases each). CDR1 is SGHRS, CDR2 YFSETQ, per germline. The CDR3 totals 17 residues. V lost 3 bases and J 10 bases, leaving 26 bases between the germline ends. CDR3 loop: CASSSPLRDPFQGEQFF. In nucleotides, the CDR3 is TGCGCCAGCAGCTCGCCACTCCGGGACCCCTTCCAAGGGGAGCAGTTCTTC. The variable domain in full, with the rest retrieved from reference TRBV5-1 and TRBJ2-1, is KAGVTQTPRYLIKTRGQQVTLSCSPISGHRSVSWYQQTPGQGLQFLFEYFSETQRNKGNFPGRFSGRQFSNSRSEMNVSTLELGDSALYLCASSSPLRDPFQGEQFFGPGTRLTVL.

For this clone: The junction does not match germline at one end; this may be a read error. The rearrangement joins TRBV18 to TRBJ2-7; 10 bases are a match to TRBD1. The CDR3 runs 14 residues. Germline CDR1 is KGHSH and CDR2 is LQKENI. In DNA, the CDR3 is TGTGCCAGCTCACCGGGACAGGGGTCCTTCGAGCAGTACTTC. The encoded protein is CASSPGQGSFEQYF.

This chain uses TRBV5-4 with TRBJ2-5, with TRBD2 identical over 8 bases. Germline CDR1 SGHNT, CDR2 YYREEE (reference sequence). V gave up 3 bases and J gave up 2 bases; unmatched junction bases: 9. The CDR3 covers 16 residues. CDR3 amino acids: CASSSADLAGQETQYF. The CDR3 coding sequence is TGTGCCAGCAGCTCCGCAGATTTAGCGGGGCAAGAGACCCAGTACTTC.

The sample holds a few counts of this clone. The chain carries TRBV19 and TRBJ1-2; no firm D call. Per germline, CDR1 LNHDA and CDR2 SQIVND (reference sequence). Trimming cost V 7 bases and J 4 bases, with 19 bases left between them. This CDR3 is 15 amino acids long. The CDR3 loop is CASNSRALRGYGYTF. The CDR3, as DNA: TGTGCCAGTAATTCCCGGGCCCTTCGGGGCTATGGCTACACCTTC.

The chain carries TRBV6-5 and TRBJ1-1, with D hard to call. The germline V gene encodes CDR1 MNHEY and CDR2 SVGAGI. The V end lost 6 bases, the J end lost 0 bases, and 14 bases lay between the germline ends. CDR3 length equals 15 residues. The CDR3 DNA reads as TGTGCCAGCAGCCCAATGTGGGCCCTGAACACTGAAGCTTTCTTT. It yields the protein CASSPMWALNTEAFF.

The V call is TRBV28, the J call TRBJ1-2; no definite D call. Germline V gives CDR1 MDHEN, CDR2 SYDVKM. The germline V and J ends were trimmed by 6 bases and 4 bases, with 18 bases remaining between them. CDR3 size: 15 residues. CDR3 loop: CASRSAGKIGYGYTF. The CDR3 coding sequence is TGTGCCAGCAGATCAGCCGGTAAAATTGGCTATGGCTACACCTTC.

This clone was picked up one time. The CDR3 DNA is TGTGCCAGCAGCTTAATCAAGTACCCGTCGGGGAGAAAAACTGAAGCTTTCTTT. It yields the protein CASSLIKYPSGRKTEAFF. V is TRBV7-2 and J is TRBJ1-1; the D is unclear. V was cut by 2 bases and J by 5 bases, with 24 bases left in between. The germline V gene encodes CDR1 SGHTA and CDR2 FQGNSA. The CDR3 totals 18 residues. Full variable domain (missing parts from reference TRBV7-2 and TRBJ1-1): GAGVSQSPSNKVTEKGKDVELRCDPISGHTALYWYRQSLGQGLEFLIYFQGNSAPDKSGLPSDRFSAERTGGSVSTLTIQRTQQEDSAVYLCASSLIKYPSGRKTEAFFGQGTRLTVV.

V is TRBV5-1 and J is TRBJ2-2; D is uncertain. This CDR3 comprises 14 residues. Per the germline V gene, CDR1 is SGHRS and CDR2 is YFSETQ. The ends were cut back, 3 bases at V and 4 bases at J, with 10 bases in the middle. The CDR3 protein is CASSSPDGTGELFF. The DNA of the CDR3 is TGCGCCAGCAGCTCTCCGGACGGCACCGGGGAGCTGTTTTTT.

The genes are TRBV9 and TRBJ2-7; TRBD1 aligns across 9 bases. Germline V gene sequence: CDR1 SGDLS, CDR2 YYNGEE. This CDR3 has 13 residues. V lost 4 bases, J lost 6 bases, and 5 bases stayed unmatched. The CDR3 is CASSSGDRAEQYF. The CDR3 coding sequence is TGTGCCAGCAGCTCCGGGGACAGGGCCGAGCAGTACTTC.

The chain recombines TRBV20-1 with TRBJ2-1; no reliable D call. The germline CDR1 and CDR2 sequences are DFQATT and SNEGSKA (reference sequence). The V and J ends lost 2 bases and 10 bases respectively, with 9 bases between them. The CDR3 consists of 11 residues. The CDR3 DNA follows: TGCAGTGCTAGAAGCCGCCCGGAGCAGTTCTTC. Its translation: CSARSRPEQFF.

The chain combines TRBV10-3 with TRBJ2-7; 8 bases match TRBD2. CDR1 and CDR2 from the germline V gene are ENHRY and SYGVKD. The CDR3 runs 14 residues. V trimming: 5 bases; J trimming: 3 bases; junction bases outside the gene matches: 6. The CDR3: CAISKAGDFYEQYF. The DNA of the CDR3 is TGTGCCATCAGTAAAGCGGGAGATTTCTACGAGCAGTACTTC.

The chain carries TRBV5-4 and TRBJ1-1; D gene ambiguous. V was pared by 0 bases and J by 1 base, with 4 bases between. CDR1 and CDR2 from the germline V gene are SGHNT and YYREEE (reference sequence). The CDR3 length is 13 residues. The CDR3 nucleotides read TGTGCCAGCAGCTTGGGGCGGAACACTGAAGCTTTCTTT. This gives the protein CASSLGRNTEAFF.

This clone is a singleton in its sample. The V gene is TRBV2, the J gene TRBJ2-1; 10 positions match TRBD2. This CDR3 has 15 residues. V gave up 5 bases and J gave up 2 bases; unmatched junction bases: 3. CDR1 is SNHLY and CDR2 is FYNNEI in the germline V gene. CDR3 sequence (DNA): TGTGCCAGCAGTAGCGGGGGGGCCGCCTACAATGAGCAGTTCTTC. Encoded protein: CASSSGGAAYNEQFF.

The chain recombines TRBV7-2 with TRBJ1-2, with TRBD1 as a possible D gene (6 bases). The V gene's germline CDR1 is SGHTA and CDR2 FQGNSA. The V gene lost 5 bases and the J gene lost 2 bases, with 15 bases spanning the gap. The CDR3 contains 15 residues. The CDR3 spells CASSPQEGVNYGYTF. In DNA form, the CDR3 reads TGTGCCAGCAGCCCCCAGGAGGGGGTGAACTATGGCTACACCTTC. Drawing the rest from reference TRBV7-2 and TRBJ1-2, the complete variable domain is GAGVSQSPSNKVTEKGKDVELRCDPISGHTALYWYRQSLGQGLEFLIYFQGNSAPDKSGLPSDRFSAERTGGSVSTLTIQRTQQEDSAVYLCASSPQEGVNYGYTFGSGTRLTVV.

The V call is TRBV7-8, the J call TRBJ2-1; no clear D. There are 13 residues in the CDR3. Trimming shortened V by 1 base and J by 13 bases, and 14 bases separated the two germline ends. Germline values: CDR1 SGHVS, CDR2 FQNEAQ. DNA of the CDR3: TGTGCCAGCAGCTTAGTGATTTTGGCGGCCCAGTTCTTC. This translates into CASSLVILAAQFF.

This clone has only one observation. The chain employs TRBV25-1 and TRBJ1-1; D is ambiguous. Germline V CDR1 and CDR2: MGHDK, SYGVNS. The CDR3 has 13 amino acids. The V and J ends lost 3 bases and 11 bases respectively, with 16 bases between them. DNA of the CDR3: TGTGCCAGCAGTGAGATTCATGGGGATGGGGCTTTCTTT. Encoded protein: CASSEIHGDGAFF.

The chain recombines TRBV5-6 with TRBJ2-3; 8 bases map to TRBD1. The length of the CDR3 is 13 residues. V lost 3 bases and J lost 4; bases outside the gene matches: 1. Germline assignment: CDR1 SGHDT and CDR2 YYEEEE. CDR3 protein: CASSSDRADTQYF. In DNA, the CDR3 is TGTGCCAGCAGCTCGGACAGGGCAGATACGCAGTATTTT. The variable domain in full, completed from reference TRBV5-6 and TRBJ2-3, reads DAGVTQSPTHLIKTRGQQVTLRCSPKSGHDTVSWYQQALGQGPQFIFQYYEEEERQRGNFPDRFSGHQFPNYSSELNVNALLLGDSALYLCASSSDRADTQYFGPGTRLTVL.

There are many counts of this clone. The V and J genes are TRBV2 and TRBJ2-3; no definite D call. The CDR3 is 15 amino acids. Trimming stripped 4 bases from V and 2 bases from J, with 13 bases between. Germline CDR1 is SNHLY and CDR2 is FYNNEI. This chain's CDR3 is CASSVGQAYTDTQYF. The CDR3 DNA follows: TGTGCCAGCAGTGTTGGGCAGGCCTACACAGATACGCAGTATTTT.

The rearrangement joins TRBV5-5 to TRBJ1-6; D is unresolved. The germline V and J ends were trimmed by 4 bases and 0 bases, with 11 bases remaining between them. This CDR3 is built from 16 residues. Germline values: CDR1 SGHKS, CDR2 YYEKEE (reference sequence). CDR3 sequence: CASSPLFSSYNSPLHF. For the CDR3, the DNA is TGTGCCAGCAGCCCGCTATTCAGCTCCTATAATTCACCCCTCCACTTT.

The chain combines TRBV7-2 with TRBJ2-3; D not certain. The CDR3 length is 16 residues. The V gene lost 0 bases and the J gene lost 0 bases, with 10 bases spanning the gap. Germline CDR1 is SGHTA and CDR2 is FQGNSA. The CDR3 sequence: CASSLAALGSTDTQYF. The CDR3 DNA reads as TGTGCCAGCAGCTTAGCTGCGTTGGGGAGCACAGATACGCAGTATTTT.

This chain connects TRBV30 to TRBJ2-3; D call uncertain. V was clipped by 3 bases and J by 2 bases, with 9 bases between them. Germline V CDR1 and CDR2: GTSNPN, SVGIG (reference sequence). This CDR3 spans 13 amino acids. The CDR3 reads CAWSGGLTDTQYF. The CDR3 region has the DNA TGTGCCTGGAGCGGTGGGCTCACAGATACGCAGTATTTT.

The rearrangement uses TRBV7-9 and TRBJ2-4, with D perhaps matching TRBD2 (5 bases). Looked up from germline, CDR1 is SEHNR and CDR2 is FQNEAQ (reference sequence). This CDR3 is 14 amino acids long. Trimming removed 5 bases from V and 0 bases from J, with 8 bases in between. This CDR3 is CASSASGAKNIQYF. The CDR3 DNA is TGTGCCAGCAGCGCCAGCGGAGCCAAAAACATTCAGTACTTC.

This rearrangement joins TRBV28 to TRBJ2-7; D might be TRBD2 (6 bases). There are 14 residues in the CDR3. V was shortened by 3 bases and J by 6 bases, with 15 bases between the two germline ends. Per germline, CDR1 MDHEN and CDR2 SYDVKM. The CDR3 loop reads CASSLGGSKIEQYF. CDR3 nucleotide sequence: TGTGCCAGCAGTTTGGGGGGTTCGAAGATCGAGCAGTACTTC.

V and J are TRBV7-3 and TRBJ1-1; TRBD1 is a possible D gene (5 bases). CDR1 SGHTA and CDR2 FQGTGA come from the germline V gene. V was pared by 5 bases and J by 1 base, with 17 bases between. The CDR3 consists of 16 residues. As DNA, the CDR3 is TGTGCCAGCAGCGTAGTTCCGTCGAGGGGGAACACTGAAGCTTTCTTT. This gives the protein CASSVVPSRGNTEAFF.

About this clone itself: An end of the junction does not agree with germline; a read error may underlie this. This chain links TRBV7-7 with TRBJ2-2, with TRBD2 matching 8 bases. CDR3 length: 18 residues. Germline loops: CDR1 SSHAT, CDR2 FNYEAQ (reference sequence). DNA of the CDR3: TGTGCTAGCAGCTTAGGACTAGCCGGGTCTTCGAACACCGGGGAGCTGTTTTTT. Its translation is CASSLGLAGSSNTGELFF.

This chain links TRBV7-9 with TRBJ2-7; 10 bases fit TRBD1. Germline loops: CDR1 SEHNR, CDR2 FQNEAQ (reference sequence). J was trimmed by 6 bases and V by 5 bases; bases with no gene match: 7. This CDR3 spans 14 amino acids. The CDR3 DNA reads as TGTGCCAGCAGCCCGCGGGACAGGGGAGGCGAGCAGTACTTC. Its translation is CASSPRDRGGEQYF.

The chain uses TRBV20-1 and TRBJ1-1; D is uncertain. This CDR3 is built from 11 residues. The germline V and J ends were trimmed by 6 bases and 4 bases, with 9 bases remaining between them. Germline loops: CDR1 DFQATT, CDR2 SNEGSKA (reference sequence). The CDR3 sequence is CSAWFGTEAFF. The CDR3 DNA reads as TGCAGTGCCTGGTTTGGCACTGAAGCTTTCTTT.